This TCR beta chain was sequenced during a study of early T cells in non-severe SARS-CoV-2 infection. Overall study: The input, bulk RNA from unsorted whole blood, was sequenced, and chains were unpaired. Broader study findings: VDJdb matching skewed toward anti-spike CD8 responses, missing private and CD4 specificities.

The germline CDR1 and CDR2 sequences are SQVTM and ANQGSEA. The CDR3 has 12 amino acids. V lost 3 bases, J lost 7 bases, and 12 bases lay in between. In this sample, this clonotype turned up a few times. Antigen specificity is unknown. cDNA molecules, individually, were tagged with unique molecular identifiers. TCRdb fed the 5' RACE reads into MiXCR, producing one record per CDR3 protein. Of 45,000 to 60,000 distinct CDR3 sequences in the sample, roughly a tenth were seen once. Sequencing used whole blood. The TCR sequence derives from an adult who was a healthcare worker with PCR-confirmed SARS-CoV-2 infection or an uninfected control (not recorded which). The chain uses TRBV29-1 and TRBJ1-1; TRBD1 might be the D (5 bases). CDR3 sequence (DNA): TGCAGCGTTGATACCCGGGGGGATGAAGCTTTCTTT. This encodes CSVDTRGDEAFF. The variable domain in full, with the rest retrieved from reference TRBV29-1 and TRBJ1-1, is SAVISQKPSRDICQRGTSLTIQCQVDSQVTMMFWYRQQPGQSLTLIATANQGSEATYESGFVIDKFPISRPNLTFSTLTVSNMSPEDSSIYLCSVDTRGDEAFFGQGTRLTVV.